This TCR beta chain was identified in a study of cytomegalovirus exposure and HLA in healthy donors. Both 60 Vbeta primers and 13 Jbeta primers went into the PCR. Measured with immunoSEQ multiplex PCR; TCRdb has only the in-frame clones, and not every one. The repertoire holds roughly 130,000 clones, about 85% seen once, with more than 1.5% in the top ten. V was clipped by 2 bases and J by 5 bases, with 16 bases between them. The CDR3 runs 15 residues. Germline loops: CDR1 MNHEY, CDR2 SMNVEV (reference sequence). The chain links TRBV27 to TRBJ2-7; weak D call: TRBD2 (6 bases). The sequenced sample was PBMCs. This receptor was obtained from a boy between 5 and 17 years old in good health and CMV-seronegative. CDR3 in amino acids: CASSLLRGFVDEQYF. The CDR3 DNA is TGTGCCAGCAGTTTACTACGGGGGTTTGTCGACGAGCAGTACTTC.